The clone carrying this TCR beta chain was counted a few times. Its cognate antigen is unknown. Trimming left V 6 bases short and J 5 bases short, with 16 bases between. The CDR3 runs 14 residues. Germline CDR1 reads SGHTA; CDR2 reads FQGNSA. The entry originates in a study of blood T cells in healthy people across ages. Study outcomes and limitations: Percentage of naive T cells showed a strong correlation with TCR beta diversity. Aged donors had fewer naive CD4+ cells and lower diversity than long-lived donors. Diversity estimated from one million T cells was considered an underestimate.

Alongside a J-beta primer mix, a sample-barcoded 5' primer served in a second PCR lasting roughly 6 to 11 cycles. Every molecule of cDNA carried a tag from a template-switch adaptor with 12 random nucleotides. TCRdb reanalysed the 5' RACE reads using MiXCR and keeps one entry per CDR3 protein. The sample lists approximately 850,000 distinct CDR3 sequences, around 45% seen once, with about a fifth in the top ten. The chain carries TRBV7-2 and TRBJ1-1, with a possible D match to TRBD1 (6 bases). The sequenced material came from blood. The TCR originated in a man in his 60s in good health. The CDR3 loop is CASREDRAGTEAFF. CDR3 DNA sequence: TGTGCCAGCAGAGAGGACAGAGCGGGGACTGAAGCTTTCTTT.